The 20 T cell receptor beta chains given below trace back to one sample, sequenced in a study of blood T cells in healthy people across ages. A second about 7 to 11 cycle PCR used barcoded and J-beta primers. In TCRdb, the 5' RACE reads were re-called with MiXCR into one record per CDR3 protein. The sample holds 600,000 to 800,000 distinct CDR3 sequences, approximately 52% seen once. Sequenced material: blood. These receptors were collected from a woman older than 75 in good health.

Notes on this clonotype: One end of the junction varies from germline; a read error may be responsible. The chain employs TRBV4-1 and TRBJ2-5; TRBD1 is a possible D gene (6 bases). CDR1 and CDR2 from the germline V gene are MGHRA and YSYEKL. This CDR3 spans 15 amino acids. The CDR3 nucleotides are TGCGCCAACAGCCAAGTTATGACAGGACAAGAGACCCAGTACTTC. Encoded protein: CANSQVMTGQETQYF.

Points on this clonotype: The junction shows a germline mismatch at one end, possibly a read error. This sequence joins TRBV5-1 and TRBJ1-1; TRBD1 is a possible D gene (5 bases). The germline V gene has CDR1 SGHRS and CDR2 YFSETQ. This CDR3 region has 14 residues. CDR3: CASSVGQGKTEAFF. CDR3 coding DNA: TGCGCCAGCAGCGTTGGGCAGGGCAAGACTGAGGCTTTCTTT.

Worth noting for this clonotype: A much larger clonotype is one base distant, so this may be a read error. The chain uses TRBV5-8 and TRBJ1-5; D gene uncertain. The CDR3 totals 11 residues. The germline V and J ends were trimmed by 0 bases and 7 bases, with 2 bases remaining between them. Germline V gives CDR1 SGHTS, CDR2 YDEGEE. For the CDR3, the DNA is TGTGCCAGCAGCTTGGTCCAGCCCCAGCATTTT. Its translation: CASSLVQPQHF.

This clonotype was observed a handful of times. A much larger clone lies a single base off, so this may be a read error. The V and J genes are TRBV6-5 and TRBJ2-3; 8 positions agree with TRBD2. Germline CDR1 and CDR2: MNHEY and SVGAGI. The CDR3 is made up of 17 amino acids. V trimming: 4 bases; J trimming: 9 bases; junction bases outside the gene matches: 18. The CDR3 loop is CASSCSISGSGIGTQYF. As DNA, the CDR3 is TGTGCCAGCAGTTGCTCGATAAGCGGGAGTGGAATTGGAACGCAGTATTTT.

This clonotype has a count of ten or more. This chain joins TRBV9 and TRBJ1-6; 7 bases align to TRBD1. Germline-derived CDR1 and CDR2 are SGDLS and YYNGEE. V gave up 0 bases and J gave up 6 bases; unmatched junction bases: 15. This CDR3 contains 19 residues. The CDR3 DNA reads TGTGCCAGCAGCGTAGAAGGCAGGGGGTCCCCCAGGAGTAATTCACCCCTCCACTTT. As protein: CASSVEGRGSPRSNSPLHF.

This clonotype was detected only a few times. A much larger clone sits a single nucleotide away, making a read error possible. DNA of the CDR3: TGTGCCGGCAGTTCGGCCCGGACAGGGGGTAGAACTGAAGCTTTCTTT. Its protein product is CAGSSARTGGRTEAFF. This chain uses TRBV6-6 with TRBJ1-1, with TRBD1 matching over 10 bases. CDR1 and CDR2 from the germline V gene are MNHNY and SVGAGI (reference sequence). This CDR3 region has 16 residues.

This clonotype was seen only a few times. This chain links TRBV3-1 with TRBJ1-5; D unclear. The V and J ends lost 0 bases and 2 bases respectively, with 8 bases between them. Germline V gene lookup returns CDR1 LGHDT and CDR2 YNNKEL (reference sequence). This CDR3 comprises 15 residues. CDR3 nucleotide sequence: TGTGCCAGCAGCCAAGACCCTCAGGGCAATCAGCCCCAGCATTTT. Its protein product is CASSQDPQGNQPQHF.

The chain carries TRBV12-3 or TRBV12-4 and TRBJ2-3, with D perhaps matching TRBD2 (6 bases). V gave up 5 bases and J gave up 6 bases, with 12 bases separating them. The CDR3 is 13 residues long. The CDR3 here is CASSGTRRDTQYF. The CDR3 nucleotides are TGTGCCAGCAGTGGGACTCGCAGGGATACGCAGTATTTT.

As to this clonotype: This may stem from a read error, because a much larger clone lies one nucleotide away. This chain joins TRBV12-3 or TRBV12-4 and TRBJ2-5; D unclear. V was trimmed by 3 bases and J by 11 bases, leaving 13 bases between them. The length of the CDR3 is 12 residues. CDR3: CASSFYHREQYF. As DNA, the CDR3 is TGTGCCAGCAGTTTCTACCACCGAGAGCAGTACTTC.

In its sample, this clonotype was seen many times. The rearrangement uses TRBV3-1 and TRBJ1-2; possible D gene TRBD1, 6 bases. Germline CDR1 reads LGHDT; CDR2 reads YNNKEL (reference sequence). Trimming removed 0 bases from V and 4 bases from J, with 15 bases in between. CDR3 length: 16 amino acids. The DNA for the CDR3 is TGTGCCAGCAGCCAAGATCGGGGGCGTTTTCCCTATGGCTACACCTTC. Its protein product is CASSQDRGRFPYGYTF. The full variable domain, rest sourced from reference TRBV3-1 and TRBJ1-2, is DTAVSQTPKYLVTQMGNDKSIKCEQNLGHDTMYWYKQDSKKFLKIMFSYNNKELIINETVPNRFSPKSPDKAHLNLHINSLELGDSAVYFCASSQDRGRFPYGYTFGSGTRLTVV.

About this clonotype itself: A much larger clone sits a single nucleotide away, making a read error possible. This chain links TRBV11-1 with TRBJ1-2; D is ambiguous. The CDR3 has 15 amino acids. The ends were cut back, 0 bases at V and 0 bases at J, with 8 bases in the middle. CDR1 and CDR2 (germline): SGHAT, FQDESV (reference sequence). The CDR3 DNA is TGTGCCAGCAGCTTAGCCGCATATCCTAACTATGGCTACACCTTC. It codes for CASSLAAYPNYGYTF.

The sample holds a few counts of this clonotype. The chain joins TRBV9 to TRBJ2-3, with D possibly being TRBD2 (6 bases). The CDR3 has 14 amino acids. The germline V and J ends were trimmed by 2 bases and 11 bases, with 18 bases remaining between them. Germline V gives CDR1 SGDLS, CDR2 YYNGEE. CDR3 region: CASSVYPSEGLQYF. DNA for the CDR3: TGTGCCAGCAGCGTCTACCCTAGCGAGGGATTGCAGTATTTT.

This clonotype was found once. The chain couples TRBV5-4 to TRBJ2-1; the match to TRBD2 covers 8 bases. The V gene end was trimmed by 6 bases and the J gene end by 12 bases; junction bases not matched to a gene: 11. CDR1 and CDR2 from the germline V gene are SGHNT and YYREEE (reference sequence). The CDR3 consists of 13 residues. The CDR3 region is CASNPEGLGGQFF. The CDR3 coding sequence is TGTGCCAGCAACCCAGAGGGACTAGGGGGGCAGTTCTTC.

V usage is TRBV20-1 and J usage is TRBJ1-2; D unclear. V was shortened by 5 bases and J by 5 bases, with 18 bases between the two germline ends. The CDR3 has 14 amino acids. Germline CDR1 is DFQATT and CDR2 is SNEGSKA (reference sequence). CDR3 sequence (DNA): TGCAGTGCTTCACCAGCCCAGGAAACATATGGCTACACCTTC. It translates to CSASPAQETYGYTF.

As regards this clonotype: Being one base from a much bigger clone, this may be a read error. The V call is TRBV28, the J call TRBJ2-3, with D tentatively TRBD2 (6 bases). The CDR3 length is 13 residues. CDR1 is MDHEN, CDR2 SYDVKM, per germline. This chain's CDR3 is CTSEEGHTDTQYF. CDR3 nucleotides: TGTACCAGCGAGGAGGGCCACACAGATACGCAGTATTTT. The full variable domain, completed using reference TRBV28 and TRBJ2-3, is DVKVTQSSRYLVKRTGEKVFLECVQDMDHENMFWYRQDPGLGLRLIYFSYDVKMKEKGDIPEGYSVSREKKERFSLILESASTNQTSMYLCTSEEGHTDTQYFGPGTRLTVL.

V is TRBV5-1 and J is TRBJ1-1; the match to TRBD1 covers 9 bases. Looked up from germline, CDR1 is SGHRS and CDR2 is YFSETQ. J lost 4 bases, V lost 3 bases, and 4 bases had no gene match. The CDR3 sequence is 14 residues long. As DNA, the CDR3 is TGCGCCAGCAGCTCGGACAGGGGTGGCACTGAAGCTTTCTTT. As protein: CASSSDRGGTEAFF.

The gene calls are TRBV28 and TRBJ1-1, with D unresolved. Trimming shortened V by 6 bases and J by 0 bases, and 17 bases separated the two germline ends. The CDR3 consists of 16 residues. Germline V gene data show CDR1 as MDHEN and CDR2 as SYDVKM. CDR3 sequence reads: CASSSSWTDMNTEAFF. The DNA of the CDR3 is TGTGCCAGCAGCTCTTCGTGGACTGACATGAACACTGAAGCTTTCTTT.

As regards this clonotype: Possible read error: a much larger clone is one base away. The chain couples TRBV7-9 to TRBJ2-1; D is possibly TRBD2 (5 bases). This CDR3 comprises 16 residues. Germline values: CDR1 SEHNR, CDR2 FQNEAQ (reference sequence). The CDR3 DNA sequence: TGTGCCAGCAGCTTAGCTTCCAGCGGAGCCTACAATAAGCAGTTCTTC. Residues: CASSLASSGAYNKQFF.

The table lists this clonotype with a few counts. This chain links TRBV2 with TRBJ2-5; 9 bases align to TRBD2. J lost 2 bases, V lost 3 bases, and 4 bases had no gene match. CDR3 length: 15 residues. Germline V CDR1 and CDR2: SNHLY, FYNNEI. In nucleotides, the CDR3 is TGTGCCAGCAGTGATACTAGCGGGTGGCAAGAGACCCAGTACTTC. Amino acids: CASSDTSGWQETQYF.

The chain recombines TRBV5-1 with TRBJ1-1; TRBD1 matches at 8 bases. V trimming: 4 bases; J trimming: 1 base; junction bases outside the gene matches: 6. CDR3 size: 15 residues. The germline gives CDR1 SGHRS, CDR2 YFSETQ. CDR3 bases: TGCGCCAGCAGCCCCGGGGACAGGAGGAACACTGAAGCTTTCTTT. This translates into CASSPGDRRNTEAFF.